A selection of T cell receptor beta chains follows, all from one sample in a study of tumor-infiltrating lymphocytes in glioblastoma multiforme. TCRdb passed the multiplex PCR reads through MiXCR, listing each CDR3 protein once. The data contain tens of thousands of distinct CDR3 sequences, roughly 64% of them singletons. The material sequenced was brain tumor tissue. The receptors here all came from a male donor with glioblastoma. The CDR3 runs from the conserved cysteine through the conserved F or W. Each record gives: CDR3 DNA, CDR3 protein, clone size, V gene, D gene, J gene. D genes are given only for firm matches. The size field is filled for only some rows; it gives once, few, many or a size class.

TGCAGCGTTGAAAGGACTTCCAAGGCTTTCTTT	CSVERTSKAFF	medium-sized	TRBV29-1	-	TRBJ1-1
TGTGCCAGTCGGGGACTTTATAGCAATCAGCCCCAGCATTTT	CASRGLYSNQPQHF	few	TRBV19	-	TRBJ1-5
TGTGCCAGCAGCCCGGGACTAGAACAAGAGACCCAGTACTTC	CASSPGLEQETQYF	many	TRBV5-4	TRBD2	TRBJ2-5
TGCAGGGCTAAGTACACCGGGGAGCTGTTTTTT	CRAKYTGELFF	-	TRBV20-1	-	TRBJ2-2
TGTGCCAGCAGCCTTTTTGGCGGGGCGCCTGAAAAACTGTTTTTT	CASSLFGGAPEKLFF	few	TRBV11-2	-	TRBJ1-4
TGTGCCAGCTGTGCCCAAGAAGGGCGCCCTGGCACCGGGGAGCTGTTTTTT	CASCAQEGRPGTGELFF	few	TRBV25-1	-	TRBJ2-2
TGCAGTTCCCCAACAGGGGGGATGTATGGCTACACCTTC	CSSPTGGMYGYTF	-	TRBV20-1	TRBD1	TRBJ1-2
TGTGCCAGCAACGGCGGGAGCCACACCAGGGAGCTGTTTTTT	CASNGGSHTRELFF	-	TRBV6-2/TRBV6-3	TRBD2	TRBJ2-2
TGTGCCATCGGAGATAGGGGAACTTATGGCTACACCTTC	CAIGDRGTYGYTF	-	TRBV10-3	-	TRBJ1-2
TGCGCCAGCAGTGAATCGGACAGGTCGAGAGATACGCAGTATTTT	CASSESDRSRDTQYF	many	TRBV10-2	TRBD1	TRBJ2-3
TGTGCCGTCAGTGACATACTAGCGGGAACCTACGAGCAGCACTTC	CAVSDILAGTYEQHF	-	TRBV10-3	TRBD2	TRBJ2-7
TGCGCCAGCAGCCAAGAGGGACAGGGGTCTGGGGACATCGTCCTGACTTTC	CASSQEGQGSGDIVLTF	-	TRBV4-1	TRBD1	TRBJ2-6
TGTGCCAGCAGACGGCTGGGAATCCCAGATACGCAATATTTT	CASRRLGIPDTQYF	once	TRBV6-6	-	TRBJ2-3
TGTGCCAGCAGTTACTCGATAAGGCGGGATCGGGCCAAAAACATTCAGTACTTC	CASSYSIRRDRAKNIQYF	many	TRBV6-2/TRBV6-3	-	TRBJ2-4
TGTGCCAGCGGCATAGGGGCTGGGGCCAACGTCCTGACTTTC	CASGIGAGANVLTF	once	TRBV12-3/TRBV12-4	-	TRBJ2-6
TGTCTCAGCAGCTTAAGAAGCACAGATACACAGTATTTT	CLSSLRSTDTQYF	-	TRBV11-3	-	TRBJ2-3
TGCAGCGTTGGTGGAGGTGAAAAACTGTTTTTT	CSVGGGEKLFF	few	TRBV29-1	-	TRBJ1-4
TGTGCCAGCAGTGCACGGGGTCAGCCCCAGCATTTT	CASSARGQPQHF	many	TRBV6-1	-	TRBJ1-5
TGTGCCAGCAGGCCAGACGAGGACGAGCAGTACTTC	CASRPDEDEQYF	many	TRBV6-6	-	TRBJ2-7
TGTGCCAGCAGTTTATTAGGACAGGGCCGATACAATGAGCAGTTCTTC	CASSLLGQGRYNEQFF	few	TRBV28	TRBD1	TRBJ2-1
TGTGCCAGTAGTCCCTCTTCGGGTAGGCCAGGGACAGATACGCAGTATTTT	CASSPSSGRPGTDTQYF	-	TRBV19	-	TRBJ2-3
TGCAGTGCTAGCGAGGACAGTAATTCACCCCTCCACTTT	CSASEDSNSPLHF	many	TRBV20-1	-	TRBJ1-6
TGTGCTGTGACATGTTTCACCTACGAGCGATACTTC	CAVTCFTYERYF	-	TRBV30	-	TRBJ2-7
TGCAGCGTTGCCGGGGGGCCCCTCTCCTACGAGCAGTACTTC	CSVAGGPLSYEQYF	many	TRBV29-1	-	TRBJ2-7
TGCGCCAGCGGCCATGATCGCTACAGGCAGAACACTGAAGCTTTCTTT	CASGHDRYRQNTEAFF	-	TRBV4-1	-	TRBJ1-1
TGCAGTGCTAGTAGGGGGTCATGGGCAGGGGGAGACGCAGATACGCAGTATTTT	CSASRGSWAGGDADTQYF	many	TRBV20-1	TRBD1	TRBJ2-3
TGCAGTGCTAGCGACAGGGGCCTCTCTGGGGCCAACGTCCTGACTTTC	CSASDRGLSGANVLTF	-	TRBV20-1	TRBD1	TRBJ2-6
TGCAGTGCCGGGACAGAAGGGCACTATGGCTACACCTTC	CSAGTEGHYGYTF	many	TRBV20-1	TRBD1	TRBJ1-2
TGTGCCAGCACGACGTTTGGGGACAGTTCCTACGAGCAGTACTTC	CASTTFGDSSYEQYF	-	TRBV6-1	TRBD1	TRBJ2-7
TGTGCCAGTAACCAAGATGGACGGTACTATGGCTACACCTTC	CASNQDGRYYGYTF	-	TRBV14	-	TRBJ1-2
TGTGCCATCAGTCGCGGGATAGAGTTGTACCAAGAGACCCATTACTTC	CAISRGIELYQETHYF	-	TRBV13	-	TRBJ2-5
TGTGCCAGCAGTTACTCTACTAGCGGGATTGAAGAGCAGTTCTTC	CASSYSTSGIEEQFF	-	TRBV6-5	TRBD2	TRBJ2-1
TGTGCCAGCAGTTTTCGGGGGGGGAGGAACTCCTACAATGAGCAGTTCTTC	CASSFRGGRNSYNEQFF	many	TRBV12-3/TRBV12-4	TRBD2	TRBJ2-1
TGTGCCAGCATTTACGTGGGGGCTAATGGAAAACTGTTTTTT	CASIYVGANGKLFF	-	TRBV6-5	-	TRBJ1-4
TGCAGTGCTGGAGATTCAGCTAGCGGGAGTTGGGAGCTGTTTTTT	CSAGDSASGSWELFF	-	TRBV20-1	TRBD2	TRBJ2-2
TGTGCCAGCAGTTACGCGAGCAGGGCCCCTAGCGTGTCCTACGAGCAGTACTTC	CASSYASRAPSVSYEQYF	many	TRBV6-2/TRBV6-3	-	TRBJ2-7
TGTGCCAGCACTAGAAGAAGCGGGAGGGGAGCTAACACAGATACGCAGTATTTC	CASTRRSGRGANTDTQYF	-	TRBV6-5	TRBD2	TRBJ2-3
TGTGCCAGCAGTGAAAGGGTGGGCACAGATACGCAGTATTTT	CASSERVGTDTQYF	many	TRBV6-1	-	TRBJ2-3
TGCGCCAGCAGAACCGAGGACAGGGGGCCCCAGTACTTC	CASRTEDRGPQYF	many	TRBV10-2	TRBD1	TRBJ2-5
TGCAGTGCTAGCGAGGGACCAGCGGGAGGGGAGCAGTACTTC	CSASEGPAGGEQYF	many	TRBV20-1	TRBD2	TRBJ2-7
TGTGCCAGCAGCGGGGCCTACAATGAGCAGTCCTTC	CASSGAYNEQSF	-	TRBV11-2	-	TRBJ2-1
TGCAGCGTTGCGGGACGACAGGCTTGGTTCTTC	CSVAGRQAWFF	-	TRBV29-1	-	TRBJ2-1
TGTGCCACCAGATCCGGGACAGGGACCTACGAGCAGTACTTC	CATRSGTGTYEQYF	-	TRBV24-1	TRBD1	TRBJ2-7
TGTGCCAGCAGTTCGGGACATACGGCGGACACCATATATTTT	CASSSGHTADTIYF	few	TRBV28	-	TRBJ1-3
TGTGCCAGCAGCTTCCGCGCGGGAGCTAGCACAGATACGCAGTATTTT	CASSFRAGASTDTQYF	-	TRBV5-4	TRBD2	TRBJ2-3
TGTGCCAGCAGTTCGGGACAGGCTTATGGCAACACCTTC	CASSSGQAYGNTF	-	TRBV28	TRBD1	TRBJ1-2
TGTGCCAGCAGTGAAGGGGGTTCGGGACAGGGCGCCTATGGCTACACCTTC	CASSEGGSGQGAYGYTF	-	TRBV6-1	TRBD1	TRBJ1-2
TGCAGTGCTAGAGATCGCACTAGCGGACTCAGCCCCTACGAGCAGTACTTC	CSARDRTSGLSPYEQYF	-	TRBV20-1	TRBD2	TRBJ2-7
TGTGCCATCGTAGCCGGGCAGCAGAACGAAAAACTGTTTTTT	CAIVAGQQNEKLFF	few	TRBV10-3	-	TRBJ1-4